This TCR beta chain was captured in a study of spatial heterogeneity in lung cancer. Whole-study context: Sequencing consistently turned up more beta-chain sequences than alpha-chain sequences. The study observed each unique TCR and UMI combination more than ten times on average in raw reads.

As for this clonotype: Its antigen is currently unknown.

Sample time point: sample taken at primary tumor resection. Unsorted whole RNA samples from tumor, nontumor lung or frozen PBMC were sequenced. Samples were donated by 72 untreated early-stage non-small cell lung cancer patients. Study observations and caveats: Tumor TCRs that were ubiquitous and expanded showed up in blood more at resection than follow-up.

This CDR3 comprises 13 residues. With 5 bases removed from V and 7 bases from J, the gap between germline ends came to 15 bases. The V gene's germline CDR1 is MNHEY and CDR2 SVGAGI. TCRdb ran MiXCR on the 5' RACE reads and lists one entry per CDR3 protein. Here the sample spans 50,000 or so distinct CDR3 sequences, about an eighth being singletons. This receptor was taken from a female donor with early-stage non-small cell lung cancer. This chain uses TRBV6-5 with TRBJ2-7; D call uncertain. The specimen was PBMCs, collected at surgery. The CDR3 loop reads CASSPGVRLEQYF. CDR3 DNA: TGTGCCAGCAGTCCCGGCGTACGTTTAGAGCAGTACTTC.